This T cell receptor (beta chain) came from a study of T cells in Graves' hyperthyroidism and ophthalmopathy. Authors of the study amplified TCR beta CDR3 regions from RNA transcripts. When the TCR CDR3 underwent first-round RT-PCR, the HTBI primer set was used. Via MiXCR, TCRdb re-called the multiplex PCR reads, giving one row per CDR3 protein. In the table there are some 270,000 distinct CDR3 sequences, roughly 15% of which are singletons. The study's findings and limits: The blood repertoire included most of the expanded thyroid clonotypes above 0.001.

The V end was cut by 3 bases, the J end by 4 bases, with 15 bases between. Per the germline V gene, CDR1 is MNHGY and CDR2 is SVAAGI. This CDR3 comprises 15 residues. This clonotype showed up just a few times. Its antigen is not known. Thyroid ultrasound and orbital computed tomography, with clinical symptoms and serum thyroxine and TRAb, informed diagnoses. The sequenced material came from blood. The receptor was derived from a woman in her twenties or thirties with Graves' hyperthyroidism that later progressed to Graves' ophthalmopathy. This rearrangement joins TRBV6-9 to TRBJ2-5, with a possible D match to TRBD1 (7 bases). The CDR3 DNA sequence: TGTGCCAGCAGTTACACCCAGGGGGGAGGAGAGACCCAGTACTTC. Protein sequence: CASSYTQGGGETQYF.